This T cell receptor beta chain originates from a study of immune heterogeneity within non-small cell lung tumors. As template, the study used bulk tumor genomic DNA at about 550 ng per sample. Widely spaced biopsies, several per primary tumor, were obtained at surgery. Patients underwent curative surgery for untreated, newly diagnosed non-small cell lung cancer. Within the sample, this clonotype is medium-sized. From germline, CDR1 is MGHRA and CDR2 YSYEKL. V lost 1 base and J lost 3; bases outside the gene matches: 14. This CDR3 has 19 residues. Multiplex PCR with 32 V and 13 J primers amplified TCR beta CDR3. TCRdb analysed the multiplex PCR reads with MiXCR anew, one entry per CDR3 protein. The sample comprises fewer than 14,000 distinct CDR3 sequences, around 30% of which are singletons, and approximately 20% rests with the top ten.

This clonotype originated in a woman between 50 and 59 years old with non-small cell lung cancer. The V gene is TRBV4-1, the J gene TRBJ2-7; TRBD1 aligns across 11 bases. What was sequenced was lung tumor tissue. The chain's CDR3 is CASSQVSGQGALGSYEQYF. CDR3 coding DNA: TGCGCCAGCAGCCAAGTTTCAGGACAGGGGGCTCTAGGGAGCTACGAGCAGTACTTC.